The clone carrying this T cell receptor beta chain appeared once. Library construction for TCR beta used iRepertoire HTBI primers and Arm-PCR of CDR3 regions. In the study's own analysis: Sequenced samples collectively carried some 60 TRBV and about 15 TRBJ segments. TCRdb re-called the multiplex PCR reads with MiXCR, one entry per CDR3 protein. V and J calls and clone size were set by TCRdb, not the authors. The data contain roughly 530,000 distinct CDR3 sequences, 15% to 20% of them singletons. This record comes from a study of regulatory T cells in long-lasting Graves disease. Study-level information: Prior antithyroid drug treatment in newly diagnosed Graves' patients lasted under 3 months.

Time point defined: newly diagnosed GD, antithyroid drugs for less than 3 months. The TCR library was prepared using RNA isolated from PBMCs. EDTA tubes received about 10 milliliters of collected peripheral blood. This CDR3 contains 11 residues. The V end lost 3 bases, the J end lost 9 bases, and 8 bases lay between the germline ends. These data were also reused for a study on T cells in Graves' hyperthyroidism and ophthalmopathy. Turning to that study: Model output signaled ophthalmopathy a median approximately 6.2 months ahead of onset.

This TCR derives from a woman aged 35 to 60 with Graves disease. Here the sequenced sample was peripheral blood mononuclear cells (PBMCs), taken at new diagnosis, from a patient treated with antithyroid drugs. The chain uses TRBV12-3 or TRBV12-4 and TRBJ1-1; no definite D call. The CDR3: CASSFGEKAFF. CDR3 nucleotides: TGTGCCAGCAGTTTCGGGGAAAAAGCTTTCTTT.